This TCR beta chain was identified in a study of T cell responses to AZD1222 COVID-19 vaccine. The repertoire was sequenced with immunoSEQ multiplex PCR; TCRdb's copy has only in-frame clones and lacks some. The sample shows about 180,000 clones, roughly 94% of them seen only once. Germline-derived CDR1 and CDR2 are MGHRA and YSYEKL. This CDR3 spans 14 amino acids. With 2 bases clipped from V and 5 bases from J, the junction kept 5 bases outside the gene matches. A single count supports this clone. The chain recombines TRBV4-1 with TRBJ1-1, with 7 bases matching TRBD1. The specimen was peripheral blood, collected 28 days after the second AZD1222 dose. This sequence originates from an adult who received the AZD1222 COVID-19 vaccine. CDR3 sequence: CASSQRQGFTEAFF. CDR3 bases: TGCGCCAGCAGCCAACGACAGGGTTTTACTGAAGCTTTCTTT.